This is a list of T cell receptor beta chains from one sample in a study of blood T cells in healthy people across ages. TCRdb called the 5' RACE reads again in MiXCR, with one record for every CDR3 protein. Of 600,000 to 650,000 distinct CDR3 sequences listed, roughly three fifths were seen once; the top ten hold over 30%. The sequencing sample was made of blood. All receptors derive from a man aged 60-69 years in good health. Both conserved end residues are part of each CDR3. The D gene is left open where the match is weak. A row's size may be missing; if present it is once, few, many or a size class.

>TRBD1|.|TRBV6-6|TRBJ2-1
TGTGCCAGCAGTTACGGGACAGGGGCCTACGAGCAGTTCTTC
CASSYGTGAYEQFF
>.|many|TRBV4-1|TRBJ1-4
TGCGCCAGCAGCAGGGAGTTTGAAAAACTGTTTTTT
CASSREFEKLFF
>TRBD2|.|TRBV9|TRBJ2-5
TGTGCCAGCAGCGCCGGGACTAGCAATGCTCGGGAGACCCAGTACTTC
CASSAGTSNARETQYF
>.|few|TRBV6-2/TRBV6-3|TRBJ2-5
TGTGCCAGCAGTTCCGCCGGACGGTCTCAAGAGACCCAGTACTTC
CASSSAGRSQETQYF
>TRBD2|few|TRBV20-1|TRBJ2-7
TGCAGTGCTTCTCCTTCTAGCGGGGGGACCTACGAGCAGTACTTC
CSASPSSGGTYEQYF
>.|.|TRBV18|TRBJ2-5
TGTGCCAGCTCACGACGGACTTTTCCAGAGACCCAGTACTTC
CASSRRTFPETQYF
>.|.|TRBV6-5|TRBJ2-7
TGTGCCAGCAGTTACGGAGGGGGAAGGTACGAGCAGTACTTC
CASSYGGGRYEQYF
>TRBD1|.|TRBV3-1|TRBJ1-1
TGTGCCAGCAGCGTACAGGGGGCTAGCACTGAAGCTTTCTTT
CASSVQGASTEAFF
>TRBD1|.|TRBV27|TRBJ2-5
TGTGCCAGCAGTTTACAGGGGGCGCTGGGTAAGACCCAGTACTTC
CASSLQGALGKTQYF
>.|once|TRBV6-1|TRBJ1-5
TGTGCCAGCAGTGGGGGGTCCCGAAATCAGCCCCAGCATTTT
CASSGGSRNQPQHF
>.|.|TRBV5-5|TRBJ1-2
TGTGCCAGCAGCTCCACTCCCGACAGCCACTATGGCTACACCTTC
CASSSTPDSHYGYTF
>.|few|TRBV12-3/TRBV12-4|TRBJ2-7
TGTGCCAGCAGTCCCGGACAGGAGCAGTACTTC
CASSPGQEQYF
>.|.|TRBV2|TRBJ2-7
TGTGCCAGCAGACTGACCTTCTACGAGCAGTACTTC
CASRLTFYEQYF
>TRBD2|once|TRBV2|TRBJ2-1
TGTGCCAGCACAAGGCGGGAGGGTGGCAATGAGCAGTTCTTC
CASTRREGGNEQFF
>.|few|TRBV5-1|TRBJ2-1
TGCGCCAGCAGCTCTACCGGGACAACCAATGAGCAGTTCTTC
CASSSTGTTNEQFF
>TRBD2|few|TRBV20-1|TRBJ2-5
TGCAGTGCTAGGCCCTTCGGACTAGCGGAAGAGACCCAGTACTTC
CSARPFGLAEETQYF
>.|.|TRBV6-1|TRBJ2-7
TGTGCCAGCAGTCCCATGGGTTCCTACGAGCAGTACTTC
CASSPMGSYEQYF
>TRBD2|.|TRBV20-1|TRBJ2-7
TGCAGTGCTAGAGATCTAAGCGGGGGGCCCTACAATGAGCAGTACTTC
CSARDLSGGPYNEQYF
>.|.|TRBV20-1|TRBJ1-2
TGCAGTGCTAGAGACCCCAGCGAACCTAACTATGGCTACACCTTC
CSARDPSEPNYGYTF
>.|many|TRBV6-6|TRBJ1-2
TGTGCCAGCAGTCCCCCCGACGGGATCTATGGCTACACCTTC
CASSPPDGIYGYTF
>.|few|TRBV12-3/TRBV12-4|TRBJ1-4
TGTGCCAGCAGACTCGACAGCAATGAAAAACTGTTTTTT
CASRLDSNEKLFF
>.|.|TRBV5-1|TRBJ1-2
TGCGCCAGCACCCGACAGGCTCTGAGCGGTGGCTACACCTTC
CASTRQALSGGYTF
>TRBD1|.|TRBV10-3|TRBJ1-2
TGTGCCATCAGTGAGGCTAAAGGGGGCAGCTATGGCTACACCTTC
CAISEAKGGSYGYTF
>.|.|TRBV3-1|TRBJ2-5
TGTGCCAGCAGCCCCGGTACGGGGCACCGAGAGCAGTACTTC
CASSPGTGHREQYF
>TRBD1|few|TRBV7-9|TRBJ2-1
TGTGCCAGCAGCTCCCGGGACAGTGCCCAGTTCTTC
CASSSRDSAQFF
>.|few|TRBV18|TRBJ2-7
TGTGCCAGCTCGGATCCTATGAGGCACTCCTACGAGCAGTACTTC
CASSDPMRHSYEQYF
>TRBD2|.|TRBV12-3/TRBV12-4|TRBJ2-3
TGTGCCAGCAGTTTCCCCCCTTTGGGAGGGCCAGATACGCAGTATTTT
CASSFPPLGGPDTQYF
>TRBD2|.|TRBV20-1|TRBJ2-7
TGCAGTGCCCGGACTAGCGGGGGGCGCGTCTCCTACGAGCAGTACTTC
CSARTSGGRVSYEQYF
>TRBD2|.|TRBV7-2|TRBJ2-2
TGTGCCAGCAGCCGACTAGCGGGGAGGATCGGGGAGCTGTTTTTT
CASSRLAGRIGELFF
>.|.|TRBV4-2|TRBJ2-3
TGTGCCAGCAGCCCGTACAAGATTCTTAGGGTGGGGACAGATACGCAGTATTTT
CASSPYKILRVGTDTQYF
>.|.|TRBV4-1|TRBJ1-5
TGCGCCAGCAGCCGTGATTGGGGGGGCAATCAGCCCCAGCATTTT
CASSRDWGGNQPQHF
>TRBD1|.|TRBV7-2|TRBJ1-1
TGTGCCAGCAGCGTAGGACAGGCTTTTGAAGCTTTCTTT
CASSVGQAFEAFF
>TRBD1|.|TRBV5-1|TRBJ2-3
TGCGCCAGCAGCTACCGGGACAGGACAGATACGCAGTATTTT
CASSYRDRTDTQYF
>TRBD1|.|TRBV7-2|TRBJ1-2
TGTGCCAGCAGCCCACGTGGGACAGGGGGGCCCTATAACTATGGCTACACCTTC
CASSPRGTGGPYNYGYTF
>.|.|TRBV12-3/TRBV12-4|TRBJ2-3
TGTGCCAGCAGTCCCCAGGGGTGGCCAGATACGCAGTATTTT
CASSPQGWPDTQYF
>TRBD1|.|TRBV11-2|TRBJ1-2
TGTGCCAGCAGCCAGATACAGGGGAGTTACTATGGCTACACCTTC
CASSQIQGSYYGYTF
>TRBD1|.|TRBV6-1|TRBJ1-1
TGTGCCAGCGAAAGATGGGGACAGCGGGAATTGAACACTGAAGCTTTCTTT
CASERWGQRELNTEAFF
>TRBD2|few|TRBV29-1|TRBJ2-5
TGCAGCGTTGAAGATCTTACTAGCGGGGGGGCCCGCCGCCTTCGGGCCCAGTACTTC
CSVEDLTSGGARRLRAQYF
>.|.|TRBV29-1|TRBJ2-5
TGCAGCGTTCAAAGATCCGACCCGGGGACCCAGTACTTC
CSVQRSDPGTQYF
>TRBD1|.|TRBV24-1|TRBJ1-2
TGTGCCACCAGTGGCGGGACAGGGGAAGGCTATGGCTACACCTTC
CATSGGTGEGYGYTF
>TRBD2|few|TRBV29-1|TRBJ2-7
TGCAGCGTTCAGACTAGCGGGGGGAACGAGCAGTACTTC
CSVQTSGGNEQYF
>.|.|TRBV7-2|TRBJ2-1
TGTGCCAGCAGCTCGTTTTTGGCGCCTGAGCAGTTCTTC
CASSSFLAPEQFF
>.|.|TRBV20-1|TRBJ2-4
TGCAGTGCTAGATGGGGCGGTCACAATGAGCAGTACTTC
CSARWGGHNEQYF
>.|.|TRBV3-1|TRBJ2-4
TGTGCCAGCAGCCAAGATCCAGGGGAGAACATTCAGTACTTC
CASSQDPGENIQYF
>.|few|TRBV20-1|TRBJ1-5
TGCAGTGCTAGTGCCCGGCCCAATCAGCCCCAGCATTTT
CSASARPNQPQHF
>.|few|TRBV29-1|TRBJ2-1
TGCAGCGTTGAGCGCCAGCGATGGGAGCAGTTCTTC
CSVERQRWEQFF